This TCR beta chain was captured in a study of glioma-infiltrating T cells after dendritic cell vaccination. Whole-study context: Patients had newly diagnosed or recurrent glioblastoma and received dendritic cell vaccines. Three intradermal dendritic cell vaccine injections were given every two weeks.

Losses at the gene ends were 5 bases for V and 3 bases for J; bases not matched to a gene: 6. Per the germline V gene, CDR1 is SGHTA and CDR2 is FQGTGA. This CDR3 contains 15 residues. A remark on this clone: As yet, its antigen is unknown.

Regarding the study as a whole: Higher TCR clonality did not directly relate to longer survival.

None of the glioblastoma patients had an isocitrate dehydrogenase mutation. Sequenced by immunoSEQ multiplex PCR; TCRdb stores in-frame clones only, minus some. The data hold tens of thousands of clones, with over 70% observed a single time. The sample in question was blood, obtained before dendritic cell vaccination. V is TRBV7-3 and J is TRBJ2-3; 9 bases match TRBD1. This clonotype originated in a human donor with glioblastoma. CDR3 loop: CASSQGTGRTDTQYF. Here the CDR3 DNA reads TGTGCCAGCAGCCAAGGGACAGGGAGGACAGATACGCAGTATTTT.